The 15 T cell receptor beta chains below come from one sample, sequenced in a study of OX40 agonist ivuxolimab in advanced cancers. Clones were sequenced by immunoSEQ multiplex PCR, and TCRdb holds only the in-frame ones, with some missing. Altogether tens of thousands of clones are present, around 90% being singletons, with the ten largest covering about 0.53%. The source was CD4+ or CD8+ T cells sorted from blood, collected in a trial of the OX40 agonist ivuxolimab. Receptors originate from an adult with an advanced solid tumor such as melanoma, head and neck, liver or kidney cancer.

The J gene is TRBJ2-1, the V gene TRBV7-2, with D hard to call. The V end lost 0 bases, the J end lost 10 bases, and 10 bases lay between the germline ends. CDR1 is SGHTA, CDR2 FQGNSA, per germline. This CDR3 is 13 amino acids long. The CDR3 sequence is CASSLAPIWEQFF. CDR3 nucleotide sequence: TGTGCCAGCAGCTTAGCGCCCATTTGGGAGCAGTTCTTC. Looking up the rest from reference TRBV7-2 and TRBJ2-1 gives the full variable domain: GAGVSQSPSNKVTEKGKDVELRCDPISGHTALYWYRQSLGQGLEFLIYFQGNSAPDKSGLPSDRFSAERTGGSVSTLTIQRTQQEDSAVYLCASSLAPIWEQFFGPGTRLTVL.

The V gene is TRBV7-9, the J gene TRBJ2-1; 9 bases align to TRBD2. Trimming cost V 5 bases and J 4 bases; bases outside gene matches: 12. Per germline, CDR1 SEHNR and CDR2 FQNEAQ (reference sequence). The CDR3 runs 17 residues. In DNA, the CDR3 is TGTGCCAGCAGCCCTACGTCTTCAAGCGGGAGGTACAATGAGCAGTTCTTC. Its protein is CASSPTSSSGRYNEQFF.

This clone was recorded only once. The rearrangement uses TRBV28 and TRBJ1-2; TRBD1 matches at 9 bases. J lost 1 base, V lost 5 bases, and 8 bases had no gene match. Germline V CDR1 and CDR2: MDHEN, SYDVKM. The CDR3 is 16 residues long. The CDR3 DNA reads TGTGCCAGCAGTCCGCTACAGGGGGCCAGTAACTATGGCTACACCTTC. Its protein is CASSPLQGASNYGYTF.

The chain combines TRBV5-1 with TRBJ2-5; 12 bases match TRBD1. CDR1 SGHRS and CDR2 YFSETQ come from the germline V gene. V shed 2 bases and J 5 bases; nucleotides not matched to a gene: 7. This CDR3 contains 16 residues. The CDR3 sequence: CASSFGDRGRGETQYF. DNA of the CDR3: TGCGCCAGCAGCTTTGGGGACAGGGGGCGAGGCGAGACCCAGTACTTC.

This clone was observed once. The V call is TRBV6-1, the J call TRBJ2-7; the D call may be TRBD1 or TRBD2 (5 bases each). V was cut by 5 bases and J by 0 bases, with 11 bases left in between. This CDR3 region has 14 residues. CDR1 is MNHNS, CDR2 SASEGT, per germline. CDR3 sequence reads: CASSNRDGSYEQYF. In nucleotides, the CDR3 is TGTGCCAGCAGTAACCGGGACGGCTCCTACGAGCAGTACTTC.

This clone was recorded a few times. The chain carries TRBV28 and TRBJ1-2, with D possibly being TRBD1 (6 bases). Trimming left V 6 bases short and J 7 bases short, with 12 bases between. Germline V gives CDR1 MDHEN, CDR2 SYDVKM. The CDR3 runs 12 residues. The CDR3 loop is CASRRTVFGYTF. In DNA form, the CDR3 reads TGTGCCAGCAGGAGGACAGTGTTTGGCTACACCTTC.

This chain links TRBV5-1 with TRBJ2-1, with no clear D. The CDR3 consists of 14 residues. V lost 0 bases and J lost 7, with 11 bases in between. CDR1 SGHRS and CDR2 YFSETQ come from the germline V gene. CDR3 in amino acids: CASSLALTENEQFF. The CDR3 coding sequence is TGCGCCAGCAGCTTGGCGTTAACGGAGAATGAGCAGTTCTTC.

This sequence joins TRBV10-3 and TRBJ1-5, with D unresolved. Germline V gives CDR1 ENHRY, CDR2 SYGVKD. V was shortened by 0 bases and J by 7 bases, with 10 bases between the two germline ends. There are 14 residues in the CDR3. The CDR3 reads CAISESVGKQPQHF. In DNA form, the CDR3 reads TGTGCCATCAGTGAGTCCGTCGGGAAACAGCCCCAGCATTTT.

This sequence joins TRBV28 and TRBJ1-4, with D uncertain. V lost 1 base, J lost 0 bases, and 3 bases lay in between. Germline assignment: CDR1 MDHEN and CDR2 SYDVKM. The CDR3 has 14 residues. The CDR3: CASSLYSTNEKLFF. The DNA for the CDR3 is TGTGCCAGCAGTTTATACTCAACTAATGAAAAACTGTTTTTT.

The chain employs TRBV6-6 and TRBJ1-6, with unresolved D. Germline V gene lookup returns CDR1 MNHNY and CDR2 SVGAGI (reference sequence). V lost 2 bases and J lost 10, with 12 bases in between. The length of the CDR3 is 14 residues. The CDR3 spells CASSYDGRGSPLHF. Here the CDR3 DNA reads TGTGCCAGCAGTTACGACGGCAGAGGCTCACCCCTCCACTTT.

The CDR3 sequence is CASSPVISSGNTIYF. In DNA, the CDR3 is TGTGCCAGCAGTCCCGTTATTAGCTCTGGAAACACCATATATTTT. The chain carries TRBV28 and TRBJ1-3, with no clear D. Germline V lookup: CDR1 MDHEN, CDR2 SYDVKM. The CDR3 sequence is 15 residues long. The ends were cut back, 5 bases at V and 0 bases at J, with 11 bases in the middle. The whole variable domain, filled in from reference TRBV28 and TRBJ1-3, reads DVKVTQSSRYLVKRTGEKVFLECVQDMDHENMFWYRQDPGLGLRLIYFSYDVKMKEKGDIPEGYSVSREKKERFSLILESASTNQTSMYLCASSPVISSGNTIYFGEGSWLTVV.

The rearrangement joins TRBV5-4 to TRBJ2-7, with a possible D match to TRBD1 (5 bases). The CDR3 length is 16 residues. V lost 4 bases and J lost 0, with 17 bases in between. Germline V CDR1 and CDR2: SGHNT, YYREEE (reference sequence). The CDR3 DNA follows: TGTGCCAGCAGCCGAACCCAGGGTAGGAGCTCCTACGAGCAGTACTTC. It specifies CASSRTQGRSSYEQYF.

This chain joins TRBV7-8 and TRBJ2-5; 7 bases fit TRBD2. V lost 2 bases to trimming and J lost 2 bases; unmatched junction nucleotides: 5. The CDR3 loop spans 15 amino acids. Germline V gene sequence: CDR1 SGHVS, CDR2 FQNEAQ. The CDR3 sequence is CASSLSSGPQETQYF. CDR3 sequence (DNA): TGTGCCAGCAGCTTATCTAGCGGTCCTCAAGAGACCCAGTACTTC. Variable domain in full (rest from reference TRBV7-8 and TRBJ2-5): GAGVSQSPRYKVAKRGQDVALRCDPISGHVSLFWYQQALGQGPEFLTYFQNEAQLDKSGLPSDRFFAERPEGSVSTLKIQRTQQEDSAVYLCASSLSSGPQETQYFGPGTRLLVL.

This chain connects TRBV7-8 to TRBJ1-5; D perhaps matches TRBD1 (5 bases). The CDR3 runs to 15 residues. Germline V gene sequence: CDR1 SGHVS, CDR2 FQNEAQ. Trimming took off 4 bases at V and 4 bases at J, with 14 bases between the two ends. CDR3 in DNA: TGTGCCAGCAGCTCGACAGCGAATTTTAATCAGCCCCAGCATTTT. Translated: CASSSTANFNQPQHF.

This clone was seen just once. This chain links TRBV10-1 with TRBJ2-7; a possible D gene is TRBD1 (5 bases). Trimming left V 2 bases short and J 6 bases short, with 11 bases between. The CDR3 runs to 13 residues. CDR1 is WNHNN, CDR2 SYGVQD, per germline (reference sequence). CDR3 sequence: CASSEQGRIEQYF. The CDR3 nucleotides read TGCGCCAGCAGTGAGCAGGGTCGGATCGAGCAGTACTTC.